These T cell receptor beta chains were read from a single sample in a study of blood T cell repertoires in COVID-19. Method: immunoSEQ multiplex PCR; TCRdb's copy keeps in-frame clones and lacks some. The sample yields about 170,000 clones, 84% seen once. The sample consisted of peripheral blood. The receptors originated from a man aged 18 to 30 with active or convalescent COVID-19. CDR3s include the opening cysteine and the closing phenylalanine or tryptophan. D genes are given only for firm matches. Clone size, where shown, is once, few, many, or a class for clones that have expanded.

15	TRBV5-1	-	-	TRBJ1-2	TGCGCCAGCAGCTTGGCCGCAGGGCAGACCTATGGCTACACCTTC	CASSLAAGQTYGYTF
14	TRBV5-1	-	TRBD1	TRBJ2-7	TGCGCCAGCAGCTTGTTACGACAGGGCTACGAGCAGTACTTC	CASSLLRQGYEQYF
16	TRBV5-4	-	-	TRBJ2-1	TGTGCCAGCAGCTCAAAAATAACAGGGAAGTACAATGAGCAGTTCTTC	CASSSKITGKYNEQFF
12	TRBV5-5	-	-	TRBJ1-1	TGTGCCAGCAGCCTGTCGAACACTGAAGCTTTCTTT	CASSLSNTEAFF
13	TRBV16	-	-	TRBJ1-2	TGTGCCAGCAGCCAACAGGTTATCTATGGCTACACCTTC	CASSQQVIYGYTF
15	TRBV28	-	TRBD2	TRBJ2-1	TGTGCCAGCAGTTTGTGGCGGGAGGGCCGCAACGAGCAGTTCTTC	CASSLWREGRNEQFF
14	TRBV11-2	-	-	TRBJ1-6	TGTGCCAGCAGCTTGGAAACAGGGTCCTCACCCCTCCACTTT	CASSLETGSSPLHF
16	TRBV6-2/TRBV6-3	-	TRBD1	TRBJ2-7	TGTGCCAGCAGTTACTTACCGGGACAGGGGACCTACGAGCAGTACTTC	CASSYLPGQGTYEQYF
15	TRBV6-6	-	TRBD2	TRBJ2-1	TGTGCCAGCAGTTTGAGGGGACTAGCGGGAGATGAGCAGTTCTTC	CASSLRGLAGDEQFF
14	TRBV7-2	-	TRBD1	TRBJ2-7	TGTGCCAGCAGCCATCGGACAGGAGGCTACGAGCAGTACTTC	CASSHRTGGYEQYF
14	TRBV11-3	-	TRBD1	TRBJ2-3	TGTGCCAGCAGCCATAGGACAGGGACAGATACGCAGTATTTT	CASSHRTGTDTQYF
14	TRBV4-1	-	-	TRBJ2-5	TGCGCCAGCAGCCAGGCAGGGGCGCAAGAGACCCAGTACTTC	CASSQAGAQETQYF
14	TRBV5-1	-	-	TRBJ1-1	TGCGCCAGCAAACTCCCCGACGGGGTCACTGAAGCTTTCTTT	CASKLPDGVTEAFF
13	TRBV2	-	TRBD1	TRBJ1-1	TGTGCCAGCAGTCAGGGGGAGAACACTGAAGCTTTCTTT	CASSQGENTEAFF
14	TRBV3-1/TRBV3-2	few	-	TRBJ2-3	TGTGCCAGCAAGAGGGGGGGAGGCACAGATACGCAGTATTTT	CASKRGGGTDTQYF
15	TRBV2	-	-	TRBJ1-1	TGTGCCAGCAGCCGAGAGCGGGCGGCTAACACTGAAGCTTTCTTT	CASSRERAANTEAFF
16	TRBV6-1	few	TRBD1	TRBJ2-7	TGTGCCAGCAGTGAACCGGGACAGGGAAGGACCTACGAGCAGTACTTC	CASSEPGQGRTYEQYF
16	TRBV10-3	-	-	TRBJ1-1	TGTGCCATCAGTGAGTCGCAAGACAGGAGAAACACTGAAGCTTTCTTT	CAISESQDRRNTEAFF
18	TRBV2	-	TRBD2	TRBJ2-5	TGTGCCAGCAGTGAGTGGCCCCTAGCGGTTTTAGGCGAAGAGACCCAGTACTTC	CASSEWPLAVLGEETQYF
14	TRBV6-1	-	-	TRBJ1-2	TGTGCCAGCAGTGAAGCCGTTGGTCTATATGGCTACACCTTC	CASSEAVGLYGYTF
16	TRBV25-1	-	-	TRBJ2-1	TGTGCCAGCAGTGAAAGGAGGGGGGGTCCCTACAATGAGCAGTTCTTC	CASSERRGGPYNEQFF
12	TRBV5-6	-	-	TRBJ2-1	TGTGCCAGCAGCTTCAGGGTGCCTGTGCAGTTCTTC	CASSFRVPVQFF
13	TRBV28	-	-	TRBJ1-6	TGTGCCAGCAGTTTACTGCGTAATTCACCCCTCCACTTT	CASSLLRNSPLHF
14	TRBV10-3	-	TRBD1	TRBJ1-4	TGTGCCATCAGTAGGACAGGGGGTAGTGAAAAACTGTTTTTT	CAISRTGGSEKLFF
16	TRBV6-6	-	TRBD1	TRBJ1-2	TGTGCCAGCGTCCCCGGACAGGGGTCAGGAAGCTATGGCTACACCTTC	CASVPGQGSGSYGYTF
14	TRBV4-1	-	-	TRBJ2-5	TGCGCCAGCAGCTATGTTGCCGGGAAAGAGACCCAGTACTTC	CASSYVAGKETQYF
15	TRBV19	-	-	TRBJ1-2	TGTGCCAGTAGTATAGATCGACGTCAGGTCTATGGCTACACCTTC	CASSIDRRQVYGYTF
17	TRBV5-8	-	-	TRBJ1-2	TGTGCCAGCAGCTTGGGTTGGGCCCACGACAATAACTATGGCTACACCTTC	CASSLGWAHDNNYGYTF
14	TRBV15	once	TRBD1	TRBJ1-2	TGTGCCACCAGCAGGGACAGGGTTAACTATGGCTACACCTTC	CATSRDRVNYGYTF
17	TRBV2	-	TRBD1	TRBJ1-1	TGTGCCAGCAGTGAATTGGGACAGGGGGTCGGGATCACTGAAGCTTTCTTT	CASSELGQGVGITEAFF
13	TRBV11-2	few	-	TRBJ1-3	TGTGCCAGCAGCTTACAACAGGGAAACACCATATATTTT	CASSLQQGNTIYF
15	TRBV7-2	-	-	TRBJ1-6	TGTGCCAGCAGCTTAGACGCGGGGGTGAATTCACCCCTCCACTTT	CASSLDAGVNSPLHF
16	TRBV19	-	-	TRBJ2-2	TGTGCCAGTAGTATAATTACCGGGTCCGAGGTCGGGGAGCTGTTTTTT	CASSIITGSEVGELFF
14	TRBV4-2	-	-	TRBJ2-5	TGTGCCAGCAGCCAAGATAGTGGGGGGAAGACCCAGTACTTC	CASSQDSGGKTQYF
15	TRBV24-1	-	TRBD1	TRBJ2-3	TGTGCCACCAGTGGAGGGGGCGATTTGTATGATACGCAGTATTTT	CATSGGGDLYDTQYF
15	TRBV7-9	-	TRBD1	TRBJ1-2	TGTGCCAGCAGCCCTACAGGGGGCGCCGACTATGGCTACACCTTC	CASSPTGGADYGYTF